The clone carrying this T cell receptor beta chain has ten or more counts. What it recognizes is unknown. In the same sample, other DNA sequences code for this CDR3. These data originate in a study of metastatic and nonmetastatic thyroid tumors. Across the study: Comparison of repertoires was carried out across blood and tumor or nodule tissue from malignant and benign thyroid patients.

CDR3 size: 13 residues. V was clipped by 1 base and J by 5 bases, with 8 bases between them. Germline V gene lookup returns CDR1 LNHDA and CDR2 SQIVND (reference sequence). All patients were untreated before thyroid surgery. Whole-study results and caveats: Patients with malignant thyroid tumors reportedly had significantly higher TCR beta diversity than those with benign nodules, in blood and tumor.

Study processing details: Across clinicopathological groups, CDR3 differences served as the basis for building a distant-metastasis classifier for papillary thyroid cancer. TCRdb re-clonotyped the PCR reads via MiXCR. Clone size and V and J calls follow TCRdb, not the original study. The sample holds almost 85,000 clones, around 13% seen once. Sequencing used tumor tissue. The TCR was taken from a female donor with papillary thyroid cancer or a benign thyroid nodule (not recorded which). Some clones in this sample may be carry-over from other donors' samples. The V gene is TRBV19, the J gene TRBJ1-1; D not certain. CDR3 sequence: CASSIGTGTEAFF. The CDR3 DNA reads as TGTGCCAGTAGTATAGGAACGGGAACTGAAGCTTTCTTT. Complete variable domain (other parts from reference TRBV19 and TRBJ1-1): DGGITQSPKYLFRKEGQNVTLSCEQNLNHDAMYWYRQDPGQGLRLIYYSQIVNDFQKGDIAEGYSVSREKKESFPLTVTSAQKNPTAFYLCASSIGTGTEAFFGQGTRLTVV.